The 28 T cell receptor beta chains presented below share a single source sample, sequenced in a study of blood T cell repertoires in COVID-19. Sequencing used immunoSEQ multiplex PCR; TCRdb keeps in-frame clones, though not all of them. The table records roughly 25,000 clones, 80% to 95% of them present only once. Sequences were obtained from peripheral blood. These receptors were obtained from a human donor in a cohort sampled during active COVID-19.

The V gene is TRBV7-8, the J gene TRBJ1-1, with 10 bases aligning to TRBD1. Germline CDR1 is SGHVS and CDR2 is FQNEAQ. This CDR3 contains 14 residues. V shed 5 bases, J shed 4 bases, and the junction held 4 bases outside the gene matches. The CDR3 nucleotides read TGTGCCAGCAGCCGGGACAGGGGAAGCACTGAAGCTTTCTTT. Its protein product is CASSRDRGSTEAFF.

The chain is built from TRBV6-4 and TRBJ1-2; D might be TRBD1 (6 bases). Germline assignment: CDR1 MRHNA and CDR2 SNTAGT. CDR3 length: 17 residues. V was cut by 6 bases and J by 4 bases, with 24 bases left in between. The CDR3 region is CASSPSWDSGVIYGYTF. For the CDR3, the DNA is TGTGCCAGCAGCCCCTCGTGGGATTCAGGGGTGATCTATGGCTACACCTTC.

The chain has TRBV7-9 and TRBJ1-1; TRBD1 matches at 7 bases. Trimming at V came to 3 bases and at J to 5 bases, leaving 9 bases not matched to a gene. This CDR3 contains 15 residues. Germline assignment: CDR1 SEHNR and CDR2 FQNEAQ (reference sequence). CDR3 nucleotide sequence: TGTGCCAGCAGCTTGTTGCAGGGGGTAGAAACTGAAGCTTTCTTT. This sequence encodes CASSLLQGVETEAFF.

This sequence joins TRBV4-1 and TRBJ2-1, with 10 bases aligning to TRBD1. CDR1 is MGHRA and CDR2 is YSYEKL in the germline V gene. The CDR3 is made up of 16 amino acids. Trimming cost V 5 bases and J 8 bases; bases outside gene matches: 12. CDR3 amino acids: CASSTHRDRGIYEQFF. The CDR3 coding sequence is TGCGCCAGCAGCACCCACCGGGACAGGGGTATCTATGAGCAGTTCTTC.

This chain connects TRBV11-3 to TRBJ1-2, with D unclear. The CDR3 is made up of 12 amino acids. The V and J ends lost 2 bases and 8 bases respectively, with 9 bases between them. Germline assignment: CDR1 SGHNT and CDR2 YENEEA. The CDR3 is CASSLMTIGYTF. The CDR3 DNA reads TGTGCCAGCAGCTTAATGACTATCGGCTACACCTTC. Based on the CDR3 plus reference TRBV11-3 and TRBJ1-2, the full variable domain is EAGVVQSPRYKIIEKKQPVAFWCNPISGHNTLYWYLQNLGQGPELLIRYENEEAVDDSQLPKDRFSAERLKGVDSTLKIQPAELGDSAVYLCASSLMTIGYTFGSGTRLTVV.

The CDR3 reads CASSSRRTLQGMGQPQHF. Here the CDR3 DNA reads TGTGCCAGCAGTTCCCGCCGGACGCTACAGGGGATGGGTCAGCCCCAGCATTTT. The genes are TRBV27 and TRBJ1-5; 7 nucleotides line up with TRBD1. CDR3 length: 18 residues. Per the germline V gene, CDR1 is MNHEY and CDR2 is SMNVEV (reference sequence). The V and J ends lost 4 bases and 6 bases, in that order; junction bases with no gene match: 18.

Points on this clone: The CDR3 does not end in the conserved phenylalanine or tryptophan, so this is likely a read error. The DNA is left out, because the CDR3 cannot be placed on it with certainty; the CDR3 is given as TCRdb lists it. The rearrangement links TRBV21-1 to TRBJ1-1. TRBV21-1 is marked as a pseudogene. The CDR3 spans 8 residues, counting both ends. The CDR3 sequence is CASTPGGL.

The chain has TRBV15 and TRBJ2-3; a possible D gene is TRBD1 (5 bases). The CDR3 consists of 14 residues. From germline, CDR1 is LNHNV and CDR2 YYDKDF (reference sequence). Between the trimmed V and J ends, which lost 5 bases and 1 base, there was a span of 10 bases. This CDR3 is CATSLGRGTDTQYF. Written as DNA, the CDR3 is TGTGCCACCAGCTTAGGCAGGGGCACAGATACGCAGTATTTT.

V gene TRBV6-5 combines with J gene TRBJ1-5; D not resolved. V lost 5 bases, J lost 1 base, and 6 bases lay in between. The length of the CDR3 is 13 residues. CDR1 is MNHEY and CDR2 is SVGAGI in the germline V gene. The CDR3 loop reads CASSPSSNQPQHF. In DNA, the CDR3 is TGTGCCAGCAGTCCGTCGAGCAATCAGCCCCAGCATTTT.

This chain links TRBV7-3 with TRBJ2-3, with D possibly matching TRBD1 (5 bases). The V end lost 4 bases, the J end lost 5 bases, and 7 bases lay between the germline ends. The CDR3 has 12 residues. Germline loops: CDR1 SGHTA, CDR2 FQGTGA. DNA for the CDR3: TGTGCCAGCAGCTCCGACAGAGATACGCAGTATTTT. Amino acids: CASSSDRDTQYF.

The chain has TRBV3-1 (or the pseudogene TRBV3-2) and TRBJ2-3, with D possibly being TRBD2 (7 bases). The germline gives CDR1 LGHDT, CDR2 YNNKEL (reference sequence). The CDR3 spans 16 residues. Trimming pared 4 bases from V and 5 bases from J, leaving 19 bases between. Here the CDR3 reads CASSPIMGGAGDTQYF. DNA of the CDR3: TGTGCCAGCAGCCCGATAATGGGGGGGGCGGGAGATACGCAGTATTTT.

The genes are TRBV6-6 and TRBJ2-1; 11 bases are a match to TRBD1. V shed 5 bases, J shed 5 bases, and the junction held 5 bases outside the gene matches. The CDR3 totals 15 residues. CDR1 is MNHNY and CDR2 is SVGAGI in the germline V gene (reference sequence). The CDR3 DNA reads as TGTGCCAGCAGTGCCCCGGGACAGGGGGACAATGAGCAGTTCTTC. Translated: CASSAPGQGDNEQFF.

This chain connects TRBV4-2 to TRBJ2-3; 11 bases agree with TRBD2. V dropped 0 bases and J dropped 3; count of bases not matched to a gene: 8. This CDR3 comprises 18 residues. Germline CDR1 is LGHNA and CDR2 is YNFKEQ. The CDR3 DNA is TGTGCCAGCAGCCAAGATTTGGCTAGCGGGGGGCCTACAGATACGCAGTATTTT. This sequence encodes CASSQDLASGGPTDTQYF.

This sequence joins TRBV27 and TRBJ2-4, with D tentatively TRBD1 (6 bases). Trimming shortened V by 10 bases and J by 1 base, and 20 bases separated the two germline ends. Germline CDR1 and CDR2: MNHEY and SMNVEV (reference sequence). CDR3 length: 16 amino acids. The CDR3 protein is CAIKGETFAAKNIQYF. The CDR3 coding sequence is TGTGCCATCAAGGGGGAAACTTTTGCGGCCAAAAACATTCAGTACTTC.

The genes are TRBV7-9 and TRBJ2-5; TRBD1 might be the D (5 bases). Germline V gene data show CDR1 as SEHNR and CDR2 as FQNEAQ (reference sequence). The CDR3 loop spans 16 amino acids. V was trimmed by 4 bases and J by 4 bases, leaving 19 bases between them. The CDR3 nucleotides read TGTGCCAGCAGCTCTGGTGAGGAAGGGGTTGGAGAGACCCAGTACTTC. Translated, it gives CASSSGEEGVGETQYF.

Here the CDR3 DNA reads TGTGCCAGCAGTGGGGTGGGGGGGAACACAGATACGCAGTATTTT. Residues: CASSGVGGNTDTQYF. The V gene is TRBV2, the J gene TRBJ2-3; the match to TRBD2 covers 7 bases. Germline-derived CDR1 and CDR2 are SNHLY and FYNNEI. CDR3 size: 15 residues. V lost 4 bases and J lost 2; bases outside the gene matches: 6.

J is TRBJ1-1 and V is TRBV27; D might be TRBD1 (6 bases). The germline gives CDR1 MNHEY, CDR2 SMNVEV (reference sequence). Trimming left V 3 bases short and J 1 base short, with 12 bases between. The CDR3 contains 15 residues. CDR3 DNA sequence: TGTGCCAGCAGTTTGCTCCGGACAGCGAACACTGAAGCTTTCTTT. Its translation: CASSLLRTANTEAFF.

CDR3 in DNA: TGCGCCAGCTCTGGGACAGCCTCTGGGGCCAACGTCCTGACTTTC. Protein sequence: CASSGTASGANVLTF. This chain uses TRBV5-1 with TRBJ2-6, with 7 bases matching TRBD1. The V and J ends lost 7 bases and 0 bases, in that order; junction bases with no gene match: 4. The germline CDR1 and CDR2 sequences are SGHRS and YFSETQ. The CDR3 runs to 15 residues.

The V gene is TRBV28, the J gene TRBJ1-4; possible D gene TRBD1, 6 bases. V dropped 1 base and J dropped 8 bases, with 8 bases sitting between them. This CDR3 is 13 amino acids long. Germline V gene sequence: CDR1 MDHEN, CDR2 SYDVKM. CDR3 DNA sequence: TGTGCCAGCAGTTTATCAGGGGACGAAAAACTGTTTTTT. This translates into CASSLSGDEKLFF.

The chain recombines TRBV5-5 with TRBJ2-6, with D possibly being TRBD2 (6 bases). The V end was cut by 0 bases, the J end by 0 bases, with 13 bases between. The CDR3 sequence is 18 residues long. Germline assignment: CDR1 SGHKS and CDR2 YYEKEE (reference sequence). CDR3 sequence (DNA): TGTGCCAGCAGCTTGGCCCCGGGACTCCGCTCTGGGGCCAACGTCCTGACTTTC. Protein: CASSLAPGLRSGANVLTF. The entire variable domain, with the rest obtained from reference TRBV5-5 and TRBJ2-6, is as follows: DAGVTQSPTHLIKTRGQQVTLRCSPISGHKSVSWYQQVLGQGPQFIFQYYEKEERGRGNFPDRFSARQFPNYSSELNVNALLLGDSALYLCASSLAPGLRSGANVLTFGAGSRLTVL.

This chain links TRBV3-1 (or the pseudogene TRBV3-2) with TRBJ2-5; 13 bases match TRBD2. Germline V gene sequence: CDR1 LGHDT, CDR2 YNNKEL (reference sequence). The V and J ends lost 6 bases and 7 bases, in that order; junction bases with no gene match: 11. There are 16 residues in the CDR3. The CDR3 loop reads CASRGLYGLAGVTQYF. The CDR3 bases are TGTGCCAGCAGGGGACTATATGGACTAGCGGGGGTGACCCAGTACTTC.

The chain links TRBV29-1 to TRBJ1-2; 9 bases line up with TRBD1. The germline V gene encodes CDR1 SQVTM and CDR2 ANQGSEA. This CDR3 is 13 amino acids long. V lost 7 bases and J lost 13; bases outside the gene matches: 16. The CDR3: CSAIRDRAGGSTF. The CDR3 DNA is TGCAGCGCCATAAGGGACAGGGCGGGGGGTAGCACCTTC.

Only one count was recorded for this clone. The chain uses TRBV19 and TRBJ2-2, with a weak D call TRBD2 (5 bases). V lost 1 base, J lost 6 bases, and 6 bases lay in between. The germline V gene has CDR1 LNHDA and CDR2 SQIVND (reference sequence). CDR3 length: 13 residues. CDR3 sequence: CASSIGGAGELFF. The CDR3 DNA is TGTGCCAGTAGTATAGGGGGAGCCGGGGAGCTGTTTTTT.

The V gene is TRBV27, the J gene TRBJ1-2; TRBD1 might be the D (5 bases). CDR1 is MNHEY, CDR2 SMNVEV, per germline (reference sequence). The CDR3 covers 15 residues. The ends were cut back, 4 bases at V and 4 bases at J, with 16 bases in the middle. The CDR3 DNA is TGTGCCAGCAGTTCAACAGGACCCACGCCCTATGGCTACACCTTC. Its protein is CASSSTGPTPYGYTF.

V is TRBV5-1 and J is TRBJ1-1, with a possible D match to TRBD1 (6 bases). The CDR3 is made up of 15 amino acids. The germline gives CDR1 SGHRS, CDR2 YFSETQ. The germline V and J ends were trimmed by 6 bases and 0 bases, with 15 bases remaining between them. The CDR3 nucleotides are TGCGCCAGCAACTCCGCCACAGGGTTGAACACTGAAGCTTTCTTT. Its translation is CASNSATGLNTEAFF. Variable domain in full (rest from reference TRBV5-1 and TRBJ1-1): KAGVTQTPRYLIKTRGQQVTLSCSPISGHRSVSWYQQTPGQGLQFLFEYFSETQRNKGNFPGRFSGRQFSNSRSEMNVSTLELGDSALYLCASNSATGLNTEAFFGQGTRLTVV.

The chain employs TRBV3-1 (or the pseudogene TRBV3-2) and TRBJ2-5; D is undetermined. The V gene lost 0 bases and the J gene lost 5 bases, with 7 bases spanning the gap. The germline V gene has CDR1 LGHDT and CDR2 YNNKEL (reference sequence). This CDR3 contains 13 residues. For the CDR3, the DNA is TGTGCCAGCAGCCAAGAACCCCGGGAGACCCAGTACTTC. Translation: CASSQEPRETQYF.

The gene calls are TRBV5-1 and TRBJ1-2; D perhaps matches TRBD1 (6 bases). The CDR3 consists of 16 residues. Between the trimmed V and J ends, which lost 4 bases and 4 bases, there was a span of 20 bases. From germline, CDR1 is SGHRS and CDR2 YFSETQ. CDR3 DNA sequence: TGCGCCAGCAGCGATCCCCGGGGGGGGGCCTTCTATGGCTACACCTTC. This encodes CASSDPRGGAFYGYTF. The full variable domain, rest sourced from reference TRBV5-1 and TRBJ1-2, is KAGVTQTPRYLIKTRGQQVTLSCSPISGHRSVSWYQQTPGQGLQFLFEYFSETQRNKGNFPGRFSGRQFSNSRSEMNVSTLELGDSALYLCASSDPRGGAFYGYTFGSGTRLTVV.

J is TRBJ2-6 and V is TRBV10-3, with 7 bases lining up with TRBD2. Germline-derived CDR1 and CDR2 are ENHRY and SYGVKD. Trimming cost V 0 bases and J 0 bases; bases outside gene matches: 11. The CDR3 loop spans 20 amino acids. CDR3 sequence: CAISESSGGGSPSGANVLTF. CDR3 nucleotides: TGTGCCATCAGTGAGTCGTCTGGGGGGGGGTCCCCCTCTGGGGCCAACGTCCTGACTTTC.